Shown below are 20 T cell receptor beta chains from a single sample sequenced in a study of T-cell reconstitution after alpha-beta-depleted transplantation in children. Unique molecular identifiers were incorporated when the TCRbeta library was constructed. TCRdb independently ran MiXCR on the PCR reads; one entry per CDR3 protein. The sample contains around 340,000 distinct CDR3 sequences, 13% of which appear only once. The specimen was PBMCs, collected from the stem cell graft. The receptor source for this set is a human donor who donated a stem cell graft to a child with Fanconi anemia.

This clonotype appeared a few times. One end of the junction varies from germline; a read error may be responsible. The chain joins TRBV7-3 to TRBJ2-6; a weak D match, TRBD1 (6 bases). CDR3 length: 21 residues. Germline loops: CDR1 SGHTA, CDR2 FQGTGA. CDR3 DNA: TGTGCCAGCAGCATAACGTTGGGGCACAGGGCGCGAAACTCTGGGGCCAACGTCCTGACTTTC. Its translation is CASSITLGHRARNSGANVLTF.

The chain recombines TRBV10-3 with TRBJ1-2, with D tentatively TRBD1 (6 bases). Germline lookup yields CDR1 ENHRY and CDR2 SYGVKD. This CDR3 has 13 residues. Trimming removed 2 bases at V and 4 bases at J, with 8 bases between. CDR3 nucleotide sequence: TGTGCCATCAGTGAGGGGGGGGCCTATGGCTACACCTTC. This gives the protein CAISEGGAYGYTF.

J is TRBJ2-7 and V is TRBV10-3; D may be TRBD1 or TRBD2 (5 bases each). Trimming shortened V by 9 bases and J by 6 bases, and 15 bases separated the two germline ends. Germline V gene lookup returns CDR1 ENHRY and CDR2 SYGVKD. This CDR3 is built from 12 residues. The CDR3: CAMGTAQAEQYF. The CDR3 DNA reads TGTGCCATGGGGACGGCCCAGGCCGAGCAGTACTTC.

This clonotype was counted only a few times. The genes are TRBV10-3 and TRBJ1-2; 8 bases are a match to TRBD1. The J segment lost 5 bases and the V segment lost 3 bases, leaving 5 bases of the junction unmatched. Germline V gene lookup returns CDR1 ENHRY and CDR2 SYGVKD. This CDR3 is built from 14 residues. The CDR3 here is CAISDRGQVYGYTF. The DNA for the CDR3 is TGTGCCATCAGTGACAGGGGGCAGGTATATGGCTACACCTTC.

This clonotype was counted many times. The chain joins TRBV5-1 to TRBJ2-7; 10 nucleotides align to TRBD1. Germline lookup yields CDR1 SGHRS and CDR2 YFSETQ. Trimming took 4 bases from V and 3 from J; bases not matched to a gene: 1. There are 13 residues in the CDR3. CDR3 nucleotide sequence: TGCGCCAGCAGCCGGGACAGGGGCTACGAGCAGTACTTC. This sequence encodes CASSRDRGYEQYF.

A word on this clonotype: One end of the junction does not line up with germline, which may come from a read error. The chain uses TRBV11-2 and TRBJ2-2; D may correspond to TRBD1 or TRBD2 (5 bases each). The germline V gene has CDR1 SGHAT and CDR2 FQNNGV. The CDR3 runs 14 residues. The CDR3 nucleotides read TGTGCCAGCAGCTCTCAGGGAAGCACCGGGGAGCTGTTTTTC. This encodes CASSSQGSTGELFF. Full variable domain (remainder filled in from reference TRBV11-2 and TRBJ2-2): EAGVAQSPRYKIIEKRQSVAFWCNPISGHATLYWYQQILGQGPKLLIQFQNNGVVDDSQLPKDRFSAERLKGVDSTLKIQPAKLEDSAVYLCASSSQGSTGELFFGEGSRLTVL.

The chain couples TRBV20-1 to TRBJ2-2; D is possibly TRBD1 (8 bases). V gave up 8 bases and J gave up 5 bases, with 15 bases separating them. This CDR3 has 13 residues. The germline CDR1 and CDR2 sequences are DFQATT and SNEGSKA (reference sequence). CDR3 coding DNA: TGCAGTCTGAAACAGGGGGGGACCGGGGAGCTGTTTTTT. Its protein product is CSLKQGGTGELFF.

The rearrangement joins TRBV18 to TRBJ1-2, with 7 positions matching TRBD1. J gave up 6 bases and V 3 bases, and 4 bases lay outside the gene matches. The CDR3 loop spans 13 amino acids. In germline, CDR1 is KGHSH, CDR2 LQKENI. The CDR3 spells CASSPRGTDGYTF. CDR3 nucleotide sequence: TGTGCCAGCTCACCTCGGGGGACAGATGGCTACACCTTC.

J is TRBJ2-6 and V is TRBV5-6; unclear D gene. Germline V gives CDR1 SGHDT, CDR2 YYEEEE. The CDR3 is made up of 13 amino acids. Trimming removed 6 bases from V and 3 bases from J, with 7 bases in between. The CDR3 loop reads CASTWGGANVLTF. The CDR3 coding sequence is TGTGCCAGCACCTGGGGTGGGGCCAACGTCCTGACTTTC.

This sequence joins TRBV5-1 and TRBJ2-5; no firm D call. CDR3 length: 15 amino acids. Between the trimmed V and J ends, which lost 1 base and 1 base, there was a span of 11 bases. The germline CDR1 and CDR2 sequences are SGHRS and YFSETQ. The CDR3 bases are TGCGCCAGCAGCTTGTTCCTCTCCTCCCAAGAGACCCAGTACTTC. This encodes CASSLFLSSQETQYF.

The chain recombines TRBV20-1 with TRBJ1-5, with 7 bases matching TRBD1. Germline V gene sequence: CDR1 DFQATT, CDR2 SNEGSKA (reference sequence). Trimming removed 7 bases from V and 3 bases from J; junction bases left unmatched: 6. This CDR3 region has 13 residues. The CDR3 loop is CSVGEGANQPQHF. The DNA for the CDR3 is TGCAGTGTCGGGGAGGGGGCCAATCAGCCCCAGCATTTT.

The sample holds a few counts of this clonotype. V is TRBV27 and J is TRBJ1-4; D not certain. The CDR3 length is 15 residues. The V gene's germline CDR1 is MNHEY and CDR2 SMNVEV (reference sequence). V was cut by 5 bases and J by 8 bases, with 18 bases left in between. This CDR3 is CASSLRAPPGEKLFF. DNA of the CDR3: TGTGCCAGCAGTCTCCGCGCACCCCCCGGGGAAAAACTGTTTTTT.

This clonotype was picked up a small number of times. The chain combines TRBV3-1 with TRBJ2-1; 9 bases are a match to TRBD2. Losses at the gene ends were 4 bases for V and 2 bases for J; bases not matched to a gene: 6. Looked up from germline, CDR1 is LGHDT and CDR2 is YNNKEL (reference sequence). The CDR3 has 16 amino acids. The CDR3 sequence: CASSPQAGGTYNEQFF. The CDR3 DNA reads TGTGCCAGCAGCCCGCAAGCGGGGGGCACCTACAATGAGCAGTTCTTC.

CDR3 residues: CASSYSDGSEAFF. Written as DNA, the CDR3 is TGTGCCAGCAGTTACAGTGACGGGAGTGAAGCTTTCTTT. The chain employs TRBV6-5 and TRBJ1-1; no firm D call. The CDR3 is made up of 13 amino acids. Trimming took off 2 bases at V and 7 bases at J, with 11 bases between the two ends. Germline assignment: CDR1 MNHEY and CDR2 SVGAGI.

In the case of this clonotype: Being one base from a much bigger clone, this may be a read error. No conserved phenylalanine or tryptophan ends this CDR3, so it is likely a read error. CDR3 sequence: CASSDQTGGDTQYY. In nucleotides, the CDR3 is TGCGCCAGCAGCGACCAGACAGGGGGGGATACGCAGTATTAT. This chain connects TRBV5-1 to TRBJ2-3, with 9 bases that match TRBD1. CDR1 and CDR2 (germline): SGHRS, YFSETQ. The CDR3 covers 14 residues. J lost 6 bases, V lost 4 bases, and 6 bases had no gene match.

The sample holds a few counts of this clonotype. As DNA, the CDR3 is TGCGCCAGCAGTAGCCCAGGGGGCGATGAGACCCAGTACTTC. This sequence encodes CASSSPGGDETQYF. V gene TRBV5-1 combines with J gene TRBJ2-5; 8 bases map to TRBD1. This CDR3 comprises 14 residues. Germline CDR1 and CDR2: SGHRS and YFSETQ. The V and J ends lost 5 bases and 5 bases, in that order; junction bases with no gene match: 8.

This clonotype has a handful of counts. The chain has TRBV5-1 and TRBJ1-1; D uncertain. The V gene lost 1 base and the J gene lost 4 bases, with 8 bases spanning the gap. This CDR3 contains 13 residues. CDR1 is SGHRS and CDR2 is YFSETQ in the germline V gene. The CDR3 DNA sequence: TGCGCCAGCAGCTTGAGGGTGAGCACTGAAGCTTTCTTT. Encoded protein: CASSLRVSTEAFF.

V and J are TRBV30 and TRBJ2-3, with D possibly being TRBD2 (5 bases). The germline CDR1 and CDR2 sequences are GTSNPN and SVGIG (reference sequence). The CDR3 length is 16 residues. Deletions cut 3 bases from V and 2 bases from J, with 18 bases between. The CDR3 loop reads CAWSVRTGTYTDTQYF. The CDR3 DNA follows: TGTGCCTGGAGCGTGCGGACGGGAACCTACACAGATACGCAGTATTTT.

This clonotype came up a few times. The chain links TRBV10-2 to TRBJ1-4, with TRBD1 as a possible D gene (6 bases). The V gene lost 7 bases and the J gene lost 7 bases, with 16 bases spanning the gap. The CDR3 is made up of 14 amino acids. From germline, CDR1 is WSHSY and CDR2 SAAADI. The CDR3 bases are TGCGCCAGCAACGGGGGGGCGGATAGTGAAAAACTGTTTTTT. This sequence encodes CASNGGADSEKLFF.

The V gene is TRBV14, the J gene TRBJ1-1, with a tentative D call TRBD1 (5 bases). Trimming removed 3 bases from V and 3 bases from J, with 14 bases in between. There are 15 residues in the CDR3. The germline gives CDR1 SGHDN, CDR2 FVKESK. The CDR3 loop reads CASSQAGAGYTEAFF. The CDR3 DNA reads TGTGCCAGCAGCCAGGCCGGGGCGGGTTACACTGAAGCTTTCTTT.